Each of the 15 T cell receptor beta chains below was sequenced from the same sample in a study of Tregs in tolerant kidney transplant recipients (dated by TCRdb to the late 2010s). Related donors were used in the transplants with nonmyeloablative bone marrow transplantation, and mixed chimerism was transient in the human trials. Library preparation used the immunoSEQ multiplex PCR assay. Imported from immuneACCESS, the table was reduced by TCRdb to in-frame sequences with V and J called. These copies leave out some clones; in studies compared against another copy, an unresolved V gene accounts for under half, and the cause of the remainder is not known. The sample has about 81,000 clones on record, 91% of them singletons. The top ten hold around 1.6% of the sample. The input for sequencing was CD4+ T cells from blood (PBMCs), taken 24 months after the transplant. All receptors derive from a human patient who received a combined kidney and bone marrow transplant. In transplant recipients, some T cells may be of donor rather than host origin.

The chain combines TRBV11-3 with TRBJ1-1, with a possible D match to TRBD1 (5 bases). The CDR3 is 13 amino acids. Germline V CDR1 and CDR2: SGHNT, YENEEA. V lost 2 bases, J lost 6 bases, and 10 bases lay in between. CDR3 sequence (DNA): TGTGCCAGCAGCTTATGGGGGGGACCTGAAGCTTTCTTT. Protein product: CASSLWGGPEAFF.

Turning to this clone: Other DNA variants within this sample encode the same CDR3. The CDR3 reads CASSLAGNQPQHF. CDR3 nucleotides: TGTGCCAGCAGCTTGGCCGGCAATCAGCCCCAGCATTTT. V and J are TRBV5-4 and TRBJ1-5, with D unresolved. The V gene lost 0 bases and the J gene lost 2 bases, with 3 bases spanning the gap. The CDR3 is 13 residues long. Germline lookup yields CDR1 SGHNT and CDR2 YYREEE (reference sequence). Supplemented by reference TRBV5-4 and TRBJ1-5, the full variable domain reads ETGVTQSPTHLIKTRGQQVTLRCSSQSGHNTVSWYQQALGQGPQFIFQYYREEENGRGNFPPRFSGLQFPNYSSELNVNALELDDSALYLCASSLAGNQPQHFGDGTRLSIL.

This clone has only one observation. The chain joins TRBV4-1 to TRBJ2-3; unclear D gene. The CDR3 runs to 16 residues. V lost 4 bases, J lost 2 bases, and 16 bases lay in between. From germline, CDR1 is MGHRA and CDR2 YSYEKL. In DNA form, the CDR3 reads TGCGCCAGCAGCCTCATTGGGCCAGAGATCACAGATACGCAGTATTTT. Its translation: CASSLIGPEITDTQYF.

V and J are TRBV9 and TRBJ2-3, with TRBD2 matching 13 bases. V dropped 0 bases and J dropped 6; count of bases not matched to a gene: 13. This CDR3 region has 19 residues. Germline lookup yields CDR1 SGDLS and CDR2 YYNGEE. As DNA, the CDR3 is TGTGCCAGCAGCGTAGGTTGGACTAGCGGGAGCTCAGTTTTGGATACGCAGTATTTT. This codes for CASSVGWTSGSSVLDTQYF.

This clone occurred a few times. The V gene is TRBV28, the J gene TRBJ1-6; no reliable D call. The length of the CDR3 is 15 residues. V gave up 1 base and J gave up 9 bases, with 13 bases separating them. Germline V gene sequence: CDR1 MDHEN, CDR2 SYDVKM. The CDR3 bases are TGTGCCAGCAGTTTATCCGGACGGGAACTTTCACCCCTCCACTTT. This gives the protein CASSLSGRELSPLHF. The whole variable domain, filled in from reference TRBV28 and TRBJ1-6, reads DVKVTQSSRYLVKRTGEKVFLECVQDMDHENMFWYRQDPGLGLRLIYFSYDVKMKEKGDIPEGYSVSREKKERFSLILESASTNQTSMYLCASSLSGRELSPLHFGNGTRLTVT.

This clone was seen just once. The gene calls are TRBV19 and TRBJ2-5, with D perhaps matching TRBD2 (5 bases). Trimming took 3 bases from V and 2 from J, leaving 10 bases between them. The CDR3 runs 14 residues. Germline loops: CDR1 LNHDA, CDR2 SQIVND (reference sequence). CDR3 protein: CASSIRSGQETQYF. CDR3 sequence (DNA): TGTGCCAGTAGTATTAGGTCGGGACAAGAGACCCAGTACTTC.

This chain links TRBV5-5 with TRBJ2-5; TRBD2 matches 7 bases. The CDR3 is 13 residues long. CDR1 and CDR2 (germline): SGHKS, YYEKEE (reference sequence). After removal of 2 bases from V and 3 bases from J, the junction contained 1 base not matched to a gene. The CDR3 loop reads CASSFAGEETQYF. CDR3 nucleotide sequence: TGTGCCAGCAGCTTCGCGGGGGAAGAGACCCAGTACTTC.

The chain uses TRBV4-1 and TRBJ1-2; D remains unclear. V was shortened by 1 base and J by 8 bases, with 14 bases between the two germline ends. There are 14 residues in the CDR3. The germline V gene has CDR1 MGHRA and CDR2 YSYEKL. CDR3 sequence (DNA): TGCGCCAGCAGCCAAGGGGTGGTCCCGGGGGGCTACACCTTC. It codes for CASSQGVVPGGYTF.

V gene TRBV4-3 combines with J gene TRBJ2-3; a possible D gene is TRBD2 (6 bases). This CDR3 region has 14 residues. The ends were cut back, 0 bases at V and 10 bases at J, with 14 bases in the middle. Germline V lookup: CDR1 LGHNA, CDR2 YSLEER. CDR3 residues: CASSQDPYPGAQYF. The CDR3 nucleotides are TGCGCCAGCAGCCAAGATCCCTACCCGGGGGCGCAGTATTTT.

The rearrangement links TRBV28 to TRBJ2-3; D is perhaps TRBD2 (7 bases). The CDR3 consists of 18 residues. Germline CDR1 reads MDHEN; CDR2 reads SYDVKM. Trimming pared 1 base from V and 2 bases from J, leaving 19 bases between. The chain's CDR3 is CASSLFFGGRGPTDTQYF. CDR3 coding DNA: TGTGCCAGCAGTTTATTTTTCGGGGGGCGGGGGCCCACAGATACGCAGTATTTT.

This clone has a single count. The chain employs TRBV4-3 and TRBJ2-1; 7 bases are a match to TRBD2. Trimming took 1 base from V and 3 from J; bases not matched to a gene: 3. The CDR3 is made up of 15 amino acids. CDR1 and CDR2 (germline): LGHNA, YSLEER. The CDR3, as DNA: TGCGCCAGCAGCCAAGCAGGGACTATCTACAATGAGCAGTTCTTC. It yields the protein CASSQAGTIYNEQFF.

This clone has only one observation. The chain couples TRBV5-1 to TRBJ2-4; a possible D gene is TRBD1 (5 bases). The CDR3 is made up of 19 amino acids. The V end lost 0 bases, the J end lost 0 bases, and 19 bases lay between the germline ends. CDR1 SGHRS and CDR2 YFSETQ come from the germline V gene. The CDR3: CASSLAKGDRPLAKNIQYF. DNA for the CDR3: TGCGCCAGCAGCTTGGCCAAGGGTGACAGACCCCTAGCCAAAAACATTCAGTACTTC.

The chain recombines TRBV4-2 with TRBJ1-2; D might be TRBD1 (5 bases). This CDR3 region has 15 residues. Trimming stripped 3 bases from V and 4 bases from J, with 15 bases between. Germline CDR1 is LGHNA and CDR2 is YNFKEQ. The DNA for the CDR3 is TGTGCCAGCAGCCAGGACACGAGGAGCTCCTATGGCTACACCTTC. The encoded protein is CASSQDTRSSYGYTF.

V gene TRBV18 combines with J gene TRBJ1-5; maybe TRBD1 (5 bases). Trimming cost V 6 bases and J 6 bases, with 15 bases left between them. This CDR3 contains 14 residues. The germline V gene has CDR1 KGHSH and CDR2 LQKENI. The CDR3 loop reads CASSPEAGGQPQHF. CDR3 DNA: TGTGCCAGCTCCCCCGAGGCGGGGGGTCAGCCCCAGCATTTT.

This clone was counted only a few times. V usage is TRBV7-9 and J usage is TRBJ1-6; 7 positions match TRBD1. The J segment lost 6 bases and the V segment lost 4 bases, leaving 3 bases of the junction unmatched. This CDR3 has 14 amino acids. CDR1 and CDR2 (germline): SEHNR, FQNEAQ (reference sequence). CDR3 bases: TGTGCCAGCAGCTCCCGGGACAGTAATTCACCCCTCCACTTT. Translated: CASSSRDSNSPLHF.